The entry below gives a single T cell receptor (beta chain) sequence along with its context. TCRdb's table, derived via immunoSEQ multiplex PCR, lists solely in-frame clones and lacks some. This table has some 35,000 clones, approximately 80% appearing once. This sample was included in a study of OX40 agonist ivuxolimab in advanced cancers. Study context: Males comprised around four fifths of the group, whose mean age was roughly 64 years (range about 20 to 90). Partial responses occurred in Three dose-escalation patients, one with hepatocellular carcinoma and two with cutaneous melanoma.

Between the trimmed V and J ends, which lost 6 bases and 2 bases, there was a span of 16 bases. The germline V gene has CDR1 KGHSH and CDR2 LQKENI. CDR3 length equals 15 residues. The TCR sequence derives from an adult with an advanced solid tumor such as melanoma, head and neck, liver or kidney cancer. The source was CD4+ or CD8+ T cells sorted from blood, collected in a trial of the OX40 agonist ivuxolimab. The chain uses TRBV18 and TRBJ2-5; maybe TRBD2 (6 bases). The CDR3 sequence: CASSTLSGPQETQYF. CDR3 nucleotides: TGTGCCAGCTCCACCCTCAGCGGGCCACAAGAGACCCAGTACTTC.